This is a list of T cell receptor beta chains from one sample in a study of stem cell transplantation in POMP-related autoinflammatory disease. Some clones are missing from TCRdb's copy, which holds only in-frame ones; the method was immunoSEQ multiplex PCR. The table shows 68,000 or so clones, with around 90% occurring only once. The sample was CD4+ T cells from PBMCs, taken after stem cell transplantation. The receptors originated from a human patient with POMP-related autoinflammation and immune dysregulation (PRAID). Part of the T cells may come from the graft donor. Each CDR3 is given with its conserved first and last residue. The D gene is left open where the match is weak. Where a row states a size, it is once, few, many or the class of an expanded clone; other rows omit it.

>TRBJ1-2|once|-|TRBV2
TGTGCCAGTGGACTCCTCGGGAGTAACTATGGCTACACCTTC
CASGLLGSNYGYTF
>TRBJ2-7|few|-|TRBV29-1
TGCAGCGTTTATGTCCCGGGTTACGAGCAGTACTTC
CSVYVPGYEQYF
>TRBJ2-2|once|TRBD1|TRBV28
TGTGCCAGCAGTTTTTACAGGGGAGTCACCGGGGAGCTGTTTTTT
CASSFYRGVTGELFF
>TRBJ1-2|-|-|TRBV2
TGTGCCAGCACCCTACAGGGTATCTATGGCTACACCTTC
CASTLQGIYGYTF
>TRBJ2-1|-|-|TRBV29-1
TGCAGCGTTGGGGCACGTGACAATGAGCAGTTCTTC
CSVGARDNEQFF
>TRBJ1-6|-|TRBD1|TRBV27
TGTGCCAGCAGTTCTTGGACAGGGGGTGGTAATTCACCCCTCCACTTT
CASSSWTGGGNSPLHF
>TRBJ2-1|once|-|TRBV5-1
TGCGCCAGCAGCTTGGAATGGCGGGGCTCCTACAATGAGCAGTTCTTC
CASSLEWRGSYNEQFF
>TRBJ1-1|-|-|TRBV18
TGTGCCAGCTCGAGAGTGGTGGACACTGAAGCTTTCTTT
CASSRVVDTEAFF
>TRBJ1-2|-|-|TRBV28
TGTGCCAGCAGTATCCCCGGGGGGGTGGACTATGGCTACACCTTC
CASSIPGGVDYGYTF
>TRBJ1-5|-|-|TRBV21-1
TGTGCCAGCAGCAAAGGGGAGGGTAGCAATCAGCCCCAGCATTTT
CASSKGEGSNQPQHF